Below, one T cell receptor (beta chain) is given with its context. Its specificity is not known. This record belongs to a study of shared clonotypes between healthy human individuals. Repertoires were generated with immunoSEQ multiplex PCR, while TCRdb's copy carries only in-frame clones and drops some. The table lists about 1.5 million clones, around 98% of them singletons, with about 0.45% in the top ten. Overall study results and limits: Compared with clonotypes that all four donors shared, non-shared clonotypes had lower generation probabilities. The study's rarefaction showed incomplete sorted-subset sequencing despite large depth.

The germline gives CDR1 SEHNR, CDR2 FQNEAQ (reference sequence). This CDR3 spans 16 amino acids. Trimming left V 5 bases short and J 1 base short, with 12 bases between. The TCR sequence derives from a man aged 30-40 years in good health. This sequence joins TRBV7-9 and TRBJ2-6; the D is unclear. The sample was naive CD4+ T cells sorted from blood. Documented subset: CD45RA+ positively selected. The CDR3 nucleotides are TGTGCCAGCAGCGGTCTCAAGTATTCTGGGGCCAACGTCCTGACTTTC. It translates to CASSGLKYSGANVLTF. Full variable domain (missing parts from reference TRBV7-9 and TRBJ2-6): DTGVSQNPRHKITKRGQNVTFRCDPISEHNRLYWYRQTLGQGPEFLTYFQNEAQLEKSRLLSDRFSAERPKGSFSTLEIQRTEQGDSAMYLCASSGLKYSGANVLTFGAGSRLTVL.